This is a list of T cell receptor beta chains from one sample in a study of T cells in Graves' hyperthyroidism and ophthalmopathy. Using its own MiXCR run on the multiplex PCR reads, TCRdb lists one record per CDR3 protein. The sample includes hundreds of thousands of distinct CDR3 sequences, about 15% of them seen just once. The sequencing input was blood. Receptors originate from a woman aged 25 to 45 with Graves' hyperthyroidism that later progressed to Graves' ophthalmopathy. CDR3s include the opening cysteine and the closing phenylalanine or tryptophan. D genes are given only for firm matches. Part of the rows lack a size; the others show once, few, many or a class for expanded clones.

TRBJ2-3 | many | TRBD2 | TRBV11-2 | TGTGCCAGCAGCTTTGGTGTAGTAGCGGGAGGAAGCACAGATACGCAGTATTTT | CASSFGVVAGGSTDTQYF
TRBJ2-7 | many | NA | TRBV2 | TGTGCCAGCCAGGGGACCTACTACGAGCAGTACTTC | CASQGTYYEQYF
TRBJ2-7 | few | NA | TRBV5-5 | TGTGCCAGCAGCTTGTCCCTTACCTACGAGCAGTACTTC | CASSLSLTYEQYF
TRBJ2-3 | many | NA | TRBV20-1 | TGCAGTGCTAGCCCGATAGCGACTAGCACAGATACGCAGTATTTT | CSASPIATSTDTQYF
TRBJ2-1 | many | NA | TRBV27 | TGTGCCAGCAGTTTCGGCAACAATGAGCAGTTCTTC | CASSFGNNEQFF
TRBJ2-6 | few | NA | TRBV11-3 | TGTGCCAGCAGCTTAGACCCCCTCCTGGGGGACTCTGGGGCCAACGTCCTGACTTTC | CASSLDPLLGDSGANVLTF
TRBJ2-2 | many | TRBD1 | TRBV24-1 | TGTGCCACCAGTGACGCCGGGACAGGGGTGGCCGGGGAGCTGTTTTTT | CATSDAGTGVAGELFF
TRBJ2-1 | many | NA | TRBV12-3/TRBV12-4 | TGTGCCAGCAGTACGACACCCTACAATGAGCAGTTCTTC | CASSTTPYNEQFF
TRBJ2-7 | few | TRBD2 | TRBV28 | TGTGCCAGCAGTTCCGCTTTAGCGGGAGGGTACTACGAGCAGTACTTC | CASSSALAGGYYEQYF
TRBJ2-3 | many | NA | TRBV9 | TGTGCCAGCAGCGTAGCGGGGAACCCCACAGATACGCAGTATTTT | CASSVAGNPTDTQYF
TRBJ2-3 | many | NA | TRBV12-3/TRBV12-4 | TGTGCCAGCAGGGAAAGAGGGGGTACGCAGTATTTT | CASRERGGTQYF
TRBJ1-1 | NA | TRBD1 | TRBV10-3 | TGTGCCCATACCCGGGACAGGGGAGACACTGAAGCTTTCTTT | CAHTRDRGDTEAFF
TRBJ2-1 | few | NA | TRBV3-1 | TGTGCCAGCAGCCAAGATCTGGCGTCCAATGAGCAGTTCTTC | CASSQDLASNEQFF
TRBJ2-7 | many | TRBD1 | TRBV6-2/TRBV6-3 | TGTGCCAGCAGTTACCCACAGGGGGCGAAGGACGAGCAGTACTTC | CASSYPQGAKDEQYF
TRBJ1-2 | many | NA | TRBV5-4 | TGTGCCAGCAGCCCGGAGGGCAGGCGCGGCCAGGGCTACACCTTC | CASSPEGRRGQGYTF
TRBJ2-1 | many | NA | TRBV12-3/TRBV12-4 | TGTGCCACCACGAAGGGCCTCTACAATGAGCAGTTCTTC | CATTKGLYNEQFF
TRBJ1-1 | many | TRBD1 | TRBV24-1 | TGTGCCACCAGGGATCCAGGGGGGACTGAAGCTTTCTTT | CATRDPGGTEAFF
TRBJ1-1 | few | NA | TRBV19 | TGTGCCAGTGGTGCTTCACAGTCTTTTGAAGCTTTCTTT | CASGASQSFEAFF
TRBJ1-1 | NA | NA | TRBV7-2 | TGTGCCAGCAGCCCCGGGACTTTCACTGAAGCTTTCTTT | CASSPGTFTEAFF
TRBJ2-7 | many | NA | TRBV27 | TGTGCCAGCGGGCACCGCTCCTACGAGCAGTACTTC | CASGHRSYEQYF
TRBJ2-7 | few | NA | TRBV24-1 | TGTGCCACCAGTGATGCCGGGGCCCCCTACGAGCAGTACTTC | CATSDAGAPYEQYF
TRBJ1-5 | many | NA | TRBV7-2 | TGTGCCAGCAGCTTAGTGAATTTAGGGACACCGAGCAATCAGCCCCAGCATTTT | CASSLVNLGTPSNQPQHF
TRBJ2-7 | few | NA | TRBV30 | TGTGCCTGCCGCCGGGACTTAAGCTACGAGCAGTACTTC | CACRRDLSYEQYF
TRBJ1-1 | few | NA | TRBV7-9 | TGTGCCAGCAGAGAGATGACAGCTGAAGCTTTCTTT | CASREMTAEAFF
TRBJ1-1 | many | TRBD1 | TRBV5-1 | TGCGCCAGCAGCTTGGGACAGGGCGGCGAAGCTTTCTTT | CASSLGQGGEAFF
TRBJ2-1 | many | NA | TRBV11-3 | TGTGCCAGCAGCTTTGACGCCGGGCTACCCTACAATGAGCAGTTCTTC | CASSFDAGLPYNEQFF
TRBJ1-6 | many | TRBD1 | TRBV11-2 | TGTGCCAGCAGCTTGGACGGGACAGCGAATTCACCCCTCCACTTT | CASSLDGTANSPLHF
TRBJ2-7 | many | TRBD2 | TRBV27 | TGTGCCAGCAGTTCCAGACTAGCGGGAGACGTCGAGCAGTACTTC | CASSSRLAGDVEQYF
TRBJ1-4 | NA | NA | TRBV28 | TGTGCCAGTGGAGGGGGGCTAGGTAATGAAAAACTGTTTTTT | CASGGGLGNEKLFF
TRBJ1-1 | many | NA | TRBV6-1 | TGTGCCAGCAGACAGGGACACATGAACACTGAAGCTTTCTTT | CASRQGHMNTEAFF
TRBJ2-7 | few | TRBD2 | TRBV7-9 | TGTGCCAGCAGCTTAGCTAGCGGGAGCCGCTCCTACGAGCAGTACTTC | CASSLASGSRSYEQYF
TRBJ1-5 | many | TRBD1 | TRBV24-1 | TGTGCCACCAGTGATCGGGACAGCAGCAATCAGCCCCAGCATTTT | CATSDRDSSNQPQHF
TRBJ1-2 | many | NA | TRBV3-1 | TGTGCCAGCAGCCAAGGTCTTAGAGGCCATGGCTACACCTTC | CASSQGLRGHGYTF